This entry concerns a single T cell receptor (beta chain). Its antigen target is currently unknown. No quality values exist for individual bases; no much larger clone is one base distant. These data come from a study of T cell changes during pregnancy in multiple sclerosis (dated by TCRdb to about 2019). About the study as a whole: In women with multiple sclerosis, the researchers looked at how the T cell repertoire shifted as pregnancy progressed.

Library preparation was by the immunoSEQ multiplex PCR assay. TCRdb retrieved this table from immuneACCESS and kept in-frame rearrangements only. Not all clones are present; in checked studies, unresolved V genes account for under half, and no reason is known for the remainder. The sample has 80,000 to 100,000 clones on record, roughly 92% of them singletons. The leading ten clones occupy 0.99% of the sample. CDR1 and CDR2 are drawn from the germline V gene: SGHTA, FQGNSA. Taken from cysteine to phenylalanine, the CDR3 has 16 residues. Just CDR3 DNA is preserved here, 48 bases in frame from base 1. The germline V and J ends show losses of 5 bases and 2 bases respectively, and no gene match explains 6 bases of the junction.

The TCR was taken from a female donor with multiple sclerosis, enrolled in a pregnancy study. Recombination connected TRBV7-2 to TRBJ1-3, with 10 bases in between that match TRBD1. The sequencing used peripheral blood, collected after pregnancy. The CDR3 region: CASSLRQGAPGNTIYF. The bases read TGTGCCAGCAGCCTGAGACAGGGGGCCCCTGGAAACACCATATATTTT.